This T cell receptor (beta chain) stems from a study of blood T cell repertoires in COVID-19. Study-wide context: The United States, Italy and Spain provided the acute and convalescent COVID-19 samples. Sample material is recorded as cDNA or gDNA derived from T cells, B-cell-depleted T cells, or PBMCs.

CDR3 length equals 12 residues. Trimming took 5 bases from V and 4 from J; bases not matched to a gene: 0. CDR1 and CDR2 (germline): GTSNPN, SVGIG (reference sequence). Patients of the Seattle cohort, enrolled during active infection, were followed longitudinally. Assay: immunoSEQ multiplex PCR; the TCRdb copy retains only in-frame clones and omits some. The data hold about 260,000 clones, with approximately 88% observed a single time. About this clone: The same CDR3 arises from other DNA sequences in this sample as well.

The receptor was derived from a woman in her 70s with COVID-19, enrolled during active disease. The material sequenced was peripheral blood. The chain links TRBV30 to TRBJ1-5; TRBD1 matches at 9 bases. The CDR3 DNA reads TGTGCCTGGGGACAGGGGAATCAGCCCCAGCATTTT. Translation: CAWGQGNQPQHF.